This T cell receptor beta chain comes out of a study of CD8 T cells in Susac syndrome. CDR3 length: 14 amino acids. Per germline, CDR1 MNHEY and CDR2 SMNVEV (reference sequence). V lost 3 bases, J lost 8 bases, and 16 bases lay in between. After extraction with the RNeasy kit, roughly 0.45 to 1 ug of the RNA was reverse transcribed using random hexamers. TCRdb itself ran the immunoSEQ multiplex PCR reads through MiXCR, one entry per CDR3 protein. The top ten hold about 0.11% of the sample, which has approximately 280,000 distinct CDR3 sequences, about 85% seen once. The source material was CD8+ T cells from PBMCs. This chain connects TRBV27 to TRBJ1-2, with unresolved D. The TCR comes from a human donor with multiple sclerosis. This CDR3 is CASSFIQSADGYTF. The CDR3 coding sequence is TGTGCCAGCAGTTTCATCCAGTCCGCTGACGGCTACACCTTC.